This paragraph reports one T cell receptor (beta chain). Its antigen is as yet unknown. This CDR3 has 12 amino acids. V lost 4 bases to trimming and J lost 8 bases, with 9 bases between them. TCRdb re-derived calls from the RT-PCR reads in MiXCR, one entry per CDR3 protein. The table has 800,000 or so distinct CDR3 sequences, 21% seen once; the top ten hold about a tenth. The data belong to a study of response to subunit inactivated influenza vaccine. Study-wide results and limits: It was suggested by the authors that few new T cells are recruited by each seasonal influenza vaccination.

The J gene is TRBJ2-1, the V gene TRBV12-3 or TRBV12-4; D perhaps matches TRBD2 (5 bases). The clonotype was recovered from a man aged 50-60 years who received an inactivated influenza vaccine. The sample in question was PBMCs from blood, obtained 5 days after vaccination. The CDR3 DNA reads as TGTGCCAGCAGTTGGACTCATTATGAGCAGTTCTTC. Amino acids: CASSWTHYEQFF.